This T cell receptor beta chain was profiled in a study of graft-versus-host responses after intestinal transplantation. Background on the study: The recipients all started with anti-thymocyte globulin induction and then took tacrolimus and steroids for about three years. Findings and limits, study-wide: Researchers found GvH clones in recipient marrow, and some showed up first in ileum or blood.

Libraries were prepared by immunoSEQ multiplex PCR; TCRdb keeps only in-frame clonotypes and omits some of them. Of approximately 20,000 clones detected, 92% appear once; the ten largest clones hold around two fifths. Comments on this clone: Antigen unknown.

Trimming stripped 3 bases from V and 0 bases from J, with 14 bases between. The CDR3 loop spans 16 amino acids. Germline lookup yields CDR1 MNHEY and CDR2 SVGAGI. The chain is built from TRBV6-5 and TRBJ1-1, with D maybe TRBD1 (5 bases). The receptor comes from a human patient who received an intestinal transplant, so some T cells may come from the graft donor. The sequences come from PBMCs, collected about 260 days after intestinal transplant. The CDR3 coding sequence is TGTGCCAGCAGTTATGGAAGGGGATGGCTGAACACTGAAGCTTTCTTT. Encoded protein: CASSYGRGWLNTEAFF.